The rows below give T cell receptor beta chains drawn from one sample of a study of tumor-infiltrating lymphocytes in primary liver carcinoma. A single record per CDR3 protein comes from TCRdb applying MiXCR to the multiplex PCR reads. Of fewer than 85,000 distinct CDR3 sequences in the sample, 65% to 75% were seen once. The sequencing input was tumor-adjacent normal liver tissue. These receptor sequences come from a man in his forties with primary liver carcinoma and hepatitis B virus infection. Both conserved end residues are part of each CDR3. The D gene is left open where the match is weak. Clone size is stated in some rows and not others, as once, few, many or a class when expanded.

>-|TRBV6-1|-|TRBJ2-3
TGTGCCAGCTGTAGAACTAGTGGGAGGCAGTATTTT
CASCRTSGRQYF
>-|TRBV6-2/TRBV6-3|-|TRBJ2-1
TGTGCCAGCAGTTACACGAGAGGGCACGACTATGAGCAGTTCTTC
CASSYTRGHDYEQFF
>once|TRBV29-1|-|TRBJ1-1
TGCAGCGTGATTGTGATTGAAGCTTTCTTC
CSVIVIEAFF
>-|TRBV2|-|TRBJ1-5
TGTGCCAGCAGTGAAGCAGGGGATCAGCCCCAGCATTTT
CASSEAGDQPQHF
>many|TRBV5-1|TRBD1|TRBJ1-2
TGCGCCAGCAGCTCCCCCTCGTCTTCTCGGGACAGGAACTATGGCTACACCTTC
CASSSPSSSRDRNYGYTF
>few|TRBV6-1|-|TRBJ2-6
TGTGCCAGCAGTGCCCGGGACACAATCTCTGGGGCCAACGTCCTGACTTTC
CASSARDTISGANVLTF
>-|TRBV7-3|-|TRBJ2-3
TGTGCCAGCAGCCCTGGGGGCATTAGCATAGATACGCAGTATTTT
CASSPGGISIDTQYF
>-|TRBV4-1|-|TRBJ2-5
TGCGTCAGCAGCAGGGGGGACACCCAAGAGACCCAGTACTTC
CVSSRGDTQETQYF
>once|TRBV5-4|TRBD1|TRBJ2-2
TGTACCAGCAGGGGGCGAAGCACCGGGGGGCTGTTTTTT
CTSRGRSTGGLFF
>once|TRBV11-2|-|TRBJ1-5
TGTGCCAGCAGCCTAGGTCAACGGCTCAATCAGCCCCAGCATTTT
CASSLGQRLNQPQHF
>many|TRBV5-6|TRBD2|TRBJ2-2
TGTGCCAGCAGCTTTAAACTAGCGGTTGGCACCGGGGAGCTGTTTTTT
CASSFKLAVGTGELFF